The source of this T cell receptor (beta chain) is a study of blood T cell repertoires in COVID-19. Sequencing was performed with immunoSEQ multiplex PCR; in TCRdb, only in-frame clones are kept and a portion is missing. The sample has roughly 99,000 clones, about 89% seen once. CDR3 length: 14 amino acids. Germline values: CDR1 MNHNS, CDR2 SASEGT. The germline V and J ends were trimmed by 4 bases and 2 bases, with 12 bases remaining between them. This receptor was obtained from a man aged 35-49 years with active or convalescent COVID-19. The V call is TRBV6-1, the J call TRBJ2-7; TRBD1 might be the D (5 bases). Specimen: peripheral blood. CDR3 protein: CASSGAQETYEQYF. Written as DNA, the CDR3 is TGTGCCAGCAGTGGAGCACAGGAAACCTACGAGCAGTACTTC.